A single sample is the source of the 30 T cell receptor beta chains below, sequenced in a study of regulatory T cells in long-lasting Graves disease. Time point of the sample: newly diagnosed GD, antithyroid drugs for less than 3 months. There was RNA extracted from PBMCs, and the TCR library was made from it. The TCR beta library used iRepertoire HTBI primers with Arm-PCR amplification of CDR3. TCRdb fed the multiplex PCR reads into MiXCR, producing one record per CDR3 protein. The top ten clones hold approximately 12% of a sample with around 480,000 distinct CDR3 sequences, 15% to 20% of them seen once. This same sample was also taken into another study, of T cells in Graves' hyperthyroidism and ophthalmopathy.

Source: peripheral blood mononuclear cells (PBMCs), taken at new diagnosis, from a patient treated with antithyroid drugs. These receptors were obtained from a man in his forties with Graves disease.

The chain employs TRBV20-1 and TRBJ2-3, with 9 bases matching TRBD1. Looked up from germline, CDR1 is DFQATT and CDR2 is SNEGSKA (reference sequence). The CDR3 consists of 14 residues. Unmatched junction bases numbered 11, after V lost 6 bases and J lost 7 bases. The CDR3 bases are TGCAGTGCACCGGGAAACAGGGGGCCCAATACGCAGTATTTT. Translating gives CSAPGNRGPNTQYF.

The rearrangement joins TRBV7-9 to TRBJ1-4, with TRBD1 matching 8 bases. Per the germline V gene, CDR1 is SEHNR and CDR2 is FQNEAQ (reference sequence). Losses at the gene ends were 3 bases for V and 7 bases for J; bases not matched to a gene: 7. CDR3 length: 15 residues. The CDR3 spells CASSLGRTGPEKLFF. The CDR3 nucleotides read TGTGCCAGCAGCTTGGGACGGACAGGGCCTGAAAAACTGTTTTTT.

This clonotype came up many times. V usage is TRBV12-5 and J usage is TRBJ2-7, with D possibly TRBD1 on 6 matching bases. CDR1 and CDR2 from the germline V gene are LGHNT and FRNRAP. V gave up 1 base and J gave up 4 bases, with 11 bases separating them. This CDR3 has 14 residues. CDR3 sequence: CASGLGTAIYEQYF. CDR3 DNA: TGTGCTAGTGGTTTGGGGACAGCGATTTACGAGCAGTACTTC. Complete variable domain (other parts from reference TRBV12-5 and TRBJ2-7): DARVTQTPRHKVTEMGQEVTMRCQPILGHNTVFWYRQTMMQGLELLAYFRNRAPLDDSGMPKDRFSAEMPDATLATLKIQPSEPRDSAVYFCASGLGTAIYEQYFGPGTRLTVT.

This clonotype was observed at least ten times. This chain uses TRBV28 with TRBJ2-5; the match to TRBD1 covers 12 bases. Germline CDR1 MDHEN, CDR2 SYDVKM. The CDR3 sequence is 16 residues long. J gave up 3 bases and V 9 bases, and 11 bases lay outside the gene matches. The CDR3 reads CASSGTGGLAKETQYF. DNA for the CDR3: TGTGCCAGTTCCGGGACAGGGGGCTTAGCCAAAGAGACCCAGTACTTC.

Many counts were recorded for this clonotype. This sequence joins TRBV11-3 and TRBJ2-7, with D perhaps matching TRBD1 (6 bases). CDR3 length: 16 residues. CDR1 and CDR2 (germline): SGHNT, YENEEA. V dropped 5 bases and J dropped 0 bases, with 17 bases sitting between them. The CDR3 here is CASSPHGQSYSYEQYF. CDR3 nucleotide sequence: TGTGCCAGCAGCCCCCACGGACAGTCTTACTCCTACGAGCAGTACTTC.

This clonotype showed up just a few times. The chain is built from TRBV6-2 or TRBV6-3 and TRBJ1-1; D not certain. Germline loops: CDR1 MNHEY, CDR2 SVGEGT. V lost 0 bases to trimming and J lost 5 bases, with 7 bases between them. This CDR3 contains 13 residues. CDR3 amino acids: CASSYSKGTEAFF. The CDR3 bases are TGTGCCAGCAGTTACTCGAAAGGGACTGAAGCTTTCTTT.

CDR3 in amino acids: CASSVEAGGSPLHF. The CDR3 DNA follows: TGTGCCAGCAGTGTTGAGGCTGGAGGCTCACCCCTCCACTTT. This sequence joins TRBV2 and TRBJ1-6; D not resolved. The length of the CDR3 is 14 residues. CDR1 SNHLY and CDR2 FYNNEI come from the germline V gene. Trimming removed 4 bases at V and 10 bases at J, with 14 bases between. Together with reference TRBV2 and TRBJ1-6, the CDR3 gives the full variable domain: EPEVTQTPSHQVTQMGQEVILRCVPISNHLYFYWYRQILGQKVEFLVSFYNNEISEKSEIFDDQFSVERPDGSNFTLKIRSTKLEDSAMYFCASSVEAGGSPLHFGNGTRLTVT.

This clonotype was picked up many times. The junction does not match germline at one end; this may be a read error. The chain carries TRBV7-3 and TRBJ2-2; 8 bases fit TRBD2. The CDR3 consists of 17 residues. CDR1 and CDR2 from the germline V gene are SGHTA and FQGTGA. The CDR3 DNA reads TGTGCCAGCAGCTTGAGAAGCGGGAGCCTGAACATCGGGGAGCTGTTTTTT. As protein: CASSLRSGSLNIGELFF.

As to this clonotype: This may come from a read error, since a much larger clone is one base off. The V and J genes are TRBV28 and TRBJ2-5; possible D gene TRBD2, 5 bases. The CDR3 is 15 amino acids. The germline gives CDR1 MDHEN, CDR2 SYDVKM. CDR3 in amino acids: CASSLGAAYQETQCF. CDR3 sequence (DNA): TGTGCCAGCAGTTTAGGAGCGGCGTACCAAGAGACCCAGTGCTTC.

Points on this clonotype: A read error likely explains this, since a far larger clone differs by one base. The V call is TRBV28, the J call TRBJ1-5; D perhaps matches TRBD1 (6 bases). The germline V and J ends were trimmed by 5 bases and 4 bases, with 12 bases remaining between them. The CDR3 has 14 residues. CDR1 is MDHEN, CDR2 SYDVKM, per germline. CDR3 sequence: CASSGDQGNQPQHF. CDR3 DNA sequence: TGTGCCAGCAGTGGGGACCAGGGGAATCAGCCCCAGCATTTT.

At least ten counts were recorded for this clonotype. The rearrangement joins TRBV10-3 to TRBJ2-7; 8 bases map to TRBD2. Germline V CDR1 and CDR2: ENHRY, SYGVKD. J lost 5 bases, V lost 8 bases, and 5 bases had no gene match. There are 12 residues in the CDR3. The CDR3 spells CAIRAGGDEQYF. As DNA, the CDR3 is TGTGCCATCCGTGCGGGAGGTGACGAGCAGTACTTC.

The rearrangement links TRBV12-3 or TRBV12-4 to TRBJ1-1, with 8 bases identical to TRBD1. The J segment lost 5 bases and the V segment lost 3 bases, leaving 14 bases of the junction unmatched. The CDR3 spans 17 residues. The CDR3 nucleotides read TGTGCCAGCAGTTTGGAGGCCAGGGGGCTGCGGGGGACTGAAGCTTTCTTT. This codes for CASSLEARGLRGTEAFF.

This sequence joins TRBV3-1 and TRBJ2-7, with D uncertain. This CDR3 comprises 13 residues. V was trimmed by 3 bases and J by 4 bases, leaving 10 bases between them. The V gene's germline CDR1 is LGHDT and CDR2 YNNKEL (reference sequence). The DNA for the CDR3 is TGTGCCAGCAGCCATCATGGGTGGTACGAGCAGTACTTC. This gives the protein CASSHHGWYEQYF.

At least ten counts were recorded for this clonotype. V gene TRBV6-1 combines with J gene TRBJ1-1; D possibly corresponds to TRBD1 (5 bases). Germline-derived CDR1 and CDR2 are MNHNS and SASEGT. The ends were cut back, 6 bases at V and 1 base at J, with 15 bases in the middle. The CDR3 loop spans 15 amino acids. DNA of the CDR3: TGTGCCAGCAGGCAGGAGGGGATGGGGAACACTGAAGCTTTCTTT. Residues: CASRQEGMGNTEAFF.

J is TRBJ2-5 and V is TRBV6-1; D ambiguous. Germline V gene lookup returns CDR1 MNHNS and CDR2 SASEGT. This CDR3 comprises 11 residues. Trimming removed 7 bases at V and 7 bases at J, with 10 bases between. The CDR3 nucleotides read TGTGCCAGCAAGGGATCCGGGACCCAGTACTTC. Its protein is CASKGSGTQYF.

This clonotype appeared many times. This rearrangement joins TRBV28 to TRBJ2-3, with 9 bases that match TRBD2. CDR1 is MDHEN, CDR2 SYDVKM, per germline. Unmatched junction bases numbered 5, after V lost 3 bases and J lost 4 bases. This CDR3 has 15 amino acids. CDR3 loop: CASSFQAGGADTQYF. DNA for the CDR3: TGTGCCAGCAGTTTCCAAGCGGGAGGAGCAGATACGCAGTATTTT.

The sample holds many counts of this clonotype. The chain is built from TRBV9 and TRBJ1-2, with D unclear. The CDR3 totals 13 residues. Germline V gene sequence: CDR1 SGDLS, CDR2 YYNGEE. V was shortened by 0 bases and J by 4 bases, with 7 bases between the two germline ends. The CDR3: CASSVASSYGYTF. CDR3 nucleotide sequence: TGTGCCAGCAGCGTAGCTAGCAGCTATGGCTACACCTTC. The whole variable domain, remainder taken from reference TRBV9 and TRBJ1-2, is DSGVTQTPKHLITATGQRVTLRCSPRSGDLSVYWYQQSLDQGLQFLIQYYNGEERAKGNILERFSAQQFPDLHSELNLSSLELGDSALYFCASSVASSYGYTFGSGTRLTVV.

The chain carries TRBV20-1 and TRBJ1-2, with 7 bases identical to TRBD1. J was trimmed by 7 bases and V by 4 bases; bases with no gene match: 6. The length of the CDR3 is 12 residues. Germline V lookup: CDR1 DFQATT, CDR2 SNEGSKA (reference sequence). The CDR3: CSANRGPGGYTF. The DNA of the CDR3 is TGCAGTGCTAATAGGGGGCCGGGTGGCTACACCTTC.

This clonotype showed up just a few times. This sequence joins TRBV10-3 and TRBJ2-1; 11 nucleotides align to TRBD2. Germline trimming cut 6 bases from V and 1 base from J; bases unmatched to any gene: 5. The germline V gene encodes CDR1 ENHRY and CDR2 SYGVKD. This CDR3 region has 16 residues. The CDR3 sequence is CAISGSSGRSYNEQFF. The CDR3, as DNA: TGTGCCATCAGCGGTTCTAGCGGGAGGTCCTACAATGAGCAGTTCTTC.

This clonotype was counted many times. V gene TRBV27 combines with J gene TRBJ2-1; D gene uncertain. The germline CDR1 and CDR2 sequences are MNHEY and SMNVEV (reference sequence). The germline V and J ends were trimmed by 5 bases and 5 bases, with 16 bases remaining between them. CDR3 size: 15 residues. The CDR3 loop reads CASSPSSGRNNEQFF. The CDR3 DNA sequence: TGTGCCAGCAGTCCCTCGTCAGGACGGAACAATGAGCAGTTCTTC.

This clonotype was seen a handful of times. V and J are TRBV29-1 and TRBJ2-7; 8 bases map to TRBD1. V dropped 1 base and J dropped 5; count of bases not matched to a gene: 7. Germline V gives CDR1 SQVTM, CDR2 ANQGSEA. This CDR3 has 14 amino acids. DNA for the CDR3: TGCAGCGTTGAAGGCCCAACAGGGGGGCACGAGCAGTACTTC. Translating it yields CSVEGPTGGHEQYF.

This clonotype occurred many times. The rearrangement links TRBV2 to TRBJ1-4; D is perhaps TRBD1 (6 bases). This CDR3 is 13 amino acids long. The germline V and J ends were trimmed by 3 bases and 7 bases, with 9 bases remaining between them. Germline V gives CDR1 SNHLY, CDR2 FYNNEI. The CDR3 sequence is CASSDRGSEKLFF. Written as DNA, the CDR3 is TGTGCCAGCAGTGACAGGGGAAGTGAAAAACTGTTTTTT. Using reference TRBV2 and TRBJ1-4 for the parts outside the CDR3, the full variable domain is EPEVTQTPSHQVTQMGQEVILRCVPISNHLYFYWYRQILGQKVEFLVSFYNNEISEKSEIFDDQFSVERPDGSNFTLKIRSTKLEDSAMYFCASSDRGSEKLFFGSGTQLSVL.

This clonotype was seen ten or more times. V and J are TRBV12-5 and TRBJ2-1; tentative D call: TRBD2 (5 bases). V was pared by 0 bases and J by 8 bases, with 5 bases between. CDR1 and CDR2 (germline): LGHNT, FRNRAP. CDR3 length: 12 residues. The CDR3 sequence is CASGLVLDEQFF. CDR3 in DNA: TGTGCTAGTGGTTTGGTACTAGATGAGCAGTTCTTC.

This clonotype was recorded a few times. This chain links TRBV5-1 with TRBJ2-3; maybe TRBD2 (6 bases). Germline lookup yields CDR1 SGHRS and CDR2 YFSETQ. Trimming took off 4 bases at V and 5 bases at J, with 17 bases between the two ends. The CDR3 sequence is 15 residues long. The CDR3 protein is CASSGGTDVRDTQYF. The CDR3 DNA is TGCGCCAGCAGCGGGGGGACCGACGTTAGAGATACGCAGTATTTT.

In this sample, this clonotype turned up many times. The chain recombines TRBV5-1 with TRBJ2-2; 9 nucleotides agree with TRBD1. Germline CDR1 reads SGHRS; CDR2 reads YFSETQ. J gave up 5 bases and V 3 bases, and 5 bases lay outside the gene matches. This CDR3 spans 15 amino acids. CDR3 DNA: TGCGCCAGCAGCTACACAGGGGGCGGAACCGGGGAGCTGTTTTTT. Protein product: CASSYTGGGTGELFF.

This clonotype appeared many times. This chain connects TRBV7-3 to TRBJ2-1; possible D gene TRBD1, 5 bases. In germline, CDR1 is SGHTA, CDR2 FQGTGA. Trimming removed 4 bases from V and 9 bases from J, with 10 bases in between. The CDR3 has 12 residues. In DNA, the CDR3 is TGTGCCAGCAGCTCCCCCAGGGCTGAGCAGTTCTTC. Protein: CASSSPRAEQFF.

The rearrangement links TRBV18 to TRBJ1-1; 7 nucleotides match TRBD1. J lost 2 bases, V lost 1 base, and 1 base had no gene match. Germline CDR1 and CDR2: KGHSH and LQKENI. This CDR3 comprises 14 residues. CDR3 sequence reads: CASSPRDRNTEAFF. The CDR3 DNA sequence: TGTGCCAGCTCACCACGGGACAGAAACACTGAAGCTTTCTTT.

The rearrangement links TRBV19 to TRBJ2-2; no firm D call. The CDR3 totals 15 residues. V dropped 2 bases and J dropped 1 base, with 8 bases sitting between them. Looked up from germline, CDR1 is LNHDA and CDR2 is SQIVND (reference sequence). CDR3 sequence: CASSINRLNTGELFF. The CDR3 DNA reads TGTGCCAGTAGTATAAACCGACTGAACACCGGGGAGCTGTTTTTT.

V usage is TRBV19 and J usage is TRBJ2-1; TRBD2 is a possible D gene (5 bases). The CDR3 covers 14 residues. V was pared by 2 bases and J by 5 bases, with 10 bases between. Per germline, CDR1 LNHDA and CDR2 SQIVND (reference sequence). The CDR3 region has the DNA TGTGCCAGTAGTATACGCAGCGGAGACAATGAGCAGTTCTTC. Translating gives CASSIRSGDNEQFF.

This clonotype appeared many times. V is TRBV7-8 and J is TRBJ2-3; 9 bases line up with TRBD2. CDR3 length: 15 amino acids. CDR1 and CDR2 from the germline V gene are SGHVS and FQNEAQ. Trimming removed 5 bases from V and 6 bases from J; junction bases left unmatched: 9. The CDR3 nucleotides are TGTGCCAGCAGCGCGGGACTAGCACACGCGGATACGCAGTATTTT. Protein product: CASSAGLAHADTQYF. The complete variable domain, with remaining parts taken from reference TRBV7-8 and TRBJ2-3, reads GAGVSQSPRYKVAKRGQDVALRCDPISGHVSLFWYQQALGQGPEFLTYFQNEAQLDKSGLPSDRFFAERPEGSVSTLKIQRTQQEDSAVYLCASSAGLAHADTQYFGPGTRLTVL.